This T cell receptor beta chain appears in the sequencing data of a study of blood T cells in healthy people across ages (dated by TCRdb to about 2015). Notes on the research overall: Template switching captured roughly one uniquely barcoded TCR beta cDNA molecule per two T cells in model experiments. Using deep sequencing normalized with unique cDNA molecular identifiers, the study measured how TCR beta repertoire diversity changes with age. Donors were grouped into four age groups: young (average 16 years), middle-aged (around 39), aged (about 60) and long-lived (over 80). Donors of different ages were randomly distributed across sequencing lanes to avoid experimental bias. Two additional independent replicas of 1 million unique cDNA reads from the same blood draw were analyzed for two donors (one aged 18 to 30 and one aged 80 or older).

Systemically healthy Caucasian individuals from Russia, approximately 39 in total and aged roughly 6 to 100 years, were included as donors. About 9.6 milliliters of peripheral blood were collected from each donor into EDTA-treated Vacutainer tubes. Ficoll-Paque density-gradient centrifugation was used to isolate PBMCs, with at least 6 million per sample. Trizol reagent was used to extract total RNA from the PBMCs, yielding at least 5.5 micrograms per sample. The percentages of naive CD45RAhigh/CD27high T cells were determined by flow cytometry on a PBMC aliquot from every donor. Trimming takes 4 bases from V and 2 bases from J, and the germline ends sit 11 bases apart. Including cysteine and phenylalanine, the CDR3 has 14 amino acids. Of the read, only the CDR3 DNA is kept; its 42 bases are in frame from base 1. CDR1 MDHEN and CDR2 SYDVKM are derived from the germline V gene. This clonotype turned up a few times. Its antigen specificity is not known. Base-call qualities are not available, and no considerably larger clone is one nucleotide away.

Libraries were constructed by 5' RACE. Sequencing took place on an Illumina HiSeq 2500. The second PCR ran for about 6 to 12 cycles and used a J-beta primer mix along with a sample-barcoded 5' primer. Each TCR beta cDNA molecule received a unique molecular identifier from a template-switch 5' adaptor carrying 12 random nucleotides. At least 2.5 million CDR3-containing paired-end reads were obtained from each sample. First-strand cDNA was synthesized from all RNA with the Mint cDNA synthesis kit, primed by a TRBC-specific oligonucleotide. All cDNA was treated with uracil-DNA glycosylase and then went through a first 18-cycle PCR with the universal primers M1SS and BC2_uni_R. The authors' analysis ran thus. For normalization, 1 million high-quality reads, each with a distinct molecular identifier, were randomly selected from each sample. Instead of being binned into consensus sequences, reads that shared molecular identifiers were thrown out. CDR3 identification, clonotype clustering and error correction used MiTCR with a Q25 quality threshold and the strictest error-elimination algorithm. A nonparametric unseen species model with Euler transformation was used to estimate a lower bound on total TCR beta diversity. The public reads were run again by TCRdb, first through fastp at Q25 and then through MiXCR, and only productive beta chains were kept. CDR3 protein duplicates are merged, each entry listing the most common genes and DNA. These V and J calls are TCRdb output, not the study's own analysis. This sample holds roughly 700,000 distinct CDR3 sequences; 49% were observed only once. The top ten clones comprise roughly a third of the sample.

The paper as a whole reports these results and caveats: Total diversity estimates from one million sequenced T cells were considered lower bounds and underestimates. Observed TCR beta diversity per million T cells fell roughly linearly with age, and a significant reduction was already apparent by age approximately 40. The CMV infection status of donors was not known, potentially confounding age-related changes in expanded clonotypes. The percentage of naive T cells measured by flow cytometry correlated strongly with observed TCR beta diversity. The long-lived group showed more naive CD4+ T cells, fewer expanded clones and increased TCR diversity than the aged group, suggesting age selection. Bulk unsorted PBMC profiling prevented conclusive comparison of naive and antigen-experienced compartments.

This TCR derives from a woman aged 55-70 years in good health. The sequencing sample was made of blood. The sequence is built from TRBV28 and TRBJ2-5; D gene: possibly TRBD2, on 6 matching bases. The CDR3 protein: CASSSGEAQETQYF. The nucleotides read TGTGCCAGCAGTTCCGGGGAGGCTCAAGAGACCCAGTACTTC. Supplemented by the reference TRBV28 and TRBJ2-5 proteins around the CDR3, the complete variable domain is DVKVTQSSRYLVKRTGEKVFLECVQDMDHENMFWYRQDPGLGLRLIYFSYDVKMKEKGDIPEGYSVSREKKERFSLILESASTNQTSMYLCASSSGEAQETQYFGPGTRLLVL.